This T cell receptor (beta chain) was identified during a study of T cell changes during pregnancy in multiple sclerosis (dated by TCRdb to 2018 to 2020). Concerning the study at large: The study examined how the T cell repertoire changed over the course of pregnancy in women with multiple sclerosis.

A note on this clone: What this receptor recognizes is not known. No base quality values were provided; no much bigger clone lies one nucleotide off.

Libraries were made using the immunoSEQ multiplex PCR assay. Here the immuneACCESS table is served through TCRdb, limited to in-frame sequences with V and J called. Missing clones are a known gap in these copies; in checked studies unresolved V genes cover under half, and the rest lacks a known reason. The sample table records about 96,000 clones; over 80% of these occur just once. The leading ten clones occupy more than 2.5% of the sample. CDR1 and CDR2 are read off the germline V gene (reference sequence) as MNHNY and SVGAGI. Trimming leaves V shorter by 6 bases and J shorter by 2 bases, with the junction holding 6 bases beyond the gene matches. The CDR3, cysteine through phenylalanine, is 16 amino acids long. Only the CDR3 part of the read is kept: 48 bases, read in frame from the first base.

Rearrangement joined TRBV6-6 to TRBJ2-1; 11 of the junction bases match TRBD1. The sample was peripheral blood, taken in the first trimester of pregnancy. This TCR was recovered from a female donor with multiple sclerosis, enrolled in a pregnancy study. The nucleotide sequence is TGTGCCAGCAGGCGGACAGGGGGCGCAACCTACAATGAGCAGTTCTTC. This gives the protein CASRRTGGATYNEQFF.